Below are 31 T cell receptor beta chains sequenced from a single sample in a study of CD8+CD57+ T cells in acquired aplastic anemia. Genomic DNA templated the TCR beta VDJ and CDR3 profiling. MiXCR was run by TCRdb on the reads, yielding one entry per CDR3 protein. The sample includes around 400,000 distinct CDR3 sequences, under 80% of them seen just once. Material for sequencing was sorted CD4+, CD8+, or CD8+CD57+ T cells (not recorded which) from PBMCs. The receptors stem from a human donor in good health, serving as a control.

The DNA of the CDR3 is TGTGCCATCAGTGAGACAATCTCAGGGGATTTTGGCTCACCCCTCCACTTT. Translation gives CAISETISGDFGSPLHF. V usage is TRBV10-3 and J usage is TRBJ1-4; a possible D gene is TRBD1 (6 bases). The end of the DNA is better explained by TRBJ1-6, so the J call may be wrong. This CDR3 has 17 residues. CDR1 and CDR2 (germline): ENHRY, SYGVKD.

Worth noting for this clonotype: It may be a read error: a sequence one base away is much more abundant. Here the CDR3 DNA reads TGTGCCAGCAGTTTATCGATGGGGAGCTCCTATAATACACCCCTCCACTTT. Amino acids: CASSLSMGSSYNTPLHF. The chain carries TRBV27 and TRBJ1-6, with D unresolved. CDR3 size: 17 residues. Germline V gene data show CDR1 as MNHEY and CDR2 as SMNVEV (reference sequence).

A note on this clonotype: At one end, the junction sequence differs from germline, possibly due to a read error. The chain recombines TRBV7-9 with TRBJ1-5; no reliable D call. Germline V gene sequence: CDR1 SEHNR, CDR2 FQNEAQ (reference sequence). CDR3 length equals 17 residues. The CDR3 DNA reads TGTGCCAGCAGTTTAGTAGGCCGGTTCTATAGCAATCAGCCCCAGCATTTT. It translates to CASSLVGRFYSNQPQHF.

CDR3 nucleotides: TGTGCCAGCAACCTACTCAGGGTTGCATCCTACGAGCAGTACTTC. Amino acid sequence: CASNLLRVASYEQYF. The V call is TRBV5-5, the J call TRBJ2-7; D may be TRBD1 (5 bases). This CDR3 spans 15 amino acids. Trimming stripped 6 bases from V and 1 base from J, with 17 bases between. Germline V gives CDR1 SGHKS, CDR2 YYEKEE (reference sequence).

There are many counts of this clonotype. The chain has TRBV6-6 and TRBJ2-1; tentatively, D is TRBD1 (6 bases). Germline CDR1 MNHNY, CDR2 SVGAGI (reference sequence). Trimming pared 0 bases from V and 10 bases from J, leaving 16 bases between. CDR3 length equals 15 residues. The CDR3 DNA reads as TGTGCCAGCAGTTACTCGAGGGGGTTAGGCAGCGAGCAGTTCTTC. It yields the protein CASSYSRGLGSEQFF.

The CDR3 bases are TGCAGTGCTGGAACCCTGACCGGGGGGCCCCAGTACTTC. Its protein is CSAGTLTGGPQYF. The gene calls are TRBV20-1 and TRBJ2-5; D perhaps matches TRBD2 (7 bases). Trimming shortened V by 5 bases and J by 9 bases, and 19 bases separated the two germline ends. Germline CDR1 reads DFQATT; CDR2 reads SNEGSKA (reference sequence). The CDR3 has 13 residues.

This clonotype was seen many times. The rearrangement joins TRBV12-3 or TRBV12-4 to TRBJ2-5, with TRBD2 identical over 11 bases. V dropped 5 bases and J dropped 2; count of bases not matched to a gene: 4. This CDR3 is 15 amino acids long. The CDR3, as DNA: TGTGCCAGCAGTGTCGGGACTAGCGGACAAGAGACCCAGTACTTC. This translates into CASSVGTSGQETQYF.

In the case of this clonotype: An end of the junction does not agree with germline; a read error may underlie this. The chain combines TRBV20-1 with TRBJ1-5; D call uncertain. Germline V gene data show CDR1 as DFQATT and CDR2 as SNEGSKA (reference sequence). The CDR3 consists of 14 residues. The CDR3 DNA reads TGCGGTGCTAGTCCCCGAAAAGTAGAGCAGCCCCAGCATTTT. Protein product: CGASPRKVEQPQHF.

This chain links TRBV4-3 with TRBJ2-3; no definite D call. Looked up from germline, CDR1 is LGHNA and CDR2 is YSLEER. There are 15 residues in the CDR3. Trimming pared 1 base from V and 10 bases from J, leaving 18 bases between. For the CDR3, the DNA is TGCGCCAGCAGCCAAGTATCATCGTCGATACTTTCGCAGTATTTT. It yields the protein CASSQVSSSILSQYF.

There are many counts of this clonotype. The chain combines TRBV20-1 with TRBJ2-5, with D perhaps given as TRBD1 or TRBD2 (5 bases each). CDR1 DFQATT and CDR2 SNEGSKA come from the germline V gene (reference sequence). V dropped 5 bases and J dropped 2 bases, with 12 bases sitting between them. This CDR3 is 13 amino acids long. The CDR3 region has the DNA TGCAGTGCTCTTGGGGGTACTCAAGAGACCCAGTACTTC. Translated, it gives CSALGGTQETQYF.

The chain has TRBV29-1 and TRBJ1-4; TRBD1 is a possible D gene (6 bases). CDR3 length: 15 amino acids. Trimming stripped 0 bases from V and 8 bases from J, with 16 bases between. Germline V gives CDR1 SQVTM, CDR2 ANQGSEA. CDR3 residues: CSVEDRGGLGEKLFF. DNA of the CDR3: TGCAGCGTTGAAGATCGGGGGGGCTTAGGGGAAAAACTGTTTTTT.

The chain is built from TRBV7-2 and TRBJ1-1; TRBD1 might be the D (5 bases). V lost 7 bases to trimming and J lost 6 bases, with 12 bases between them. The CDR3 has 12 residues. Germline CDR1 reads SGHTA; CDR2 reads FQGNSA. CDR3 bases: TGTGCCAGCACCACGGGACGCGCTGAAGCTTTCTTT. This gives the protein CASTTGRAEAFF.

With regard to this clonotype: One junction end does not reproduce the germline sequence, and a read error may be involved. This rearrangement joins TRBV7-9 to TRBJ1-1; the match to TRBD1 covers 11 bases. Germline CDR1 and CDR2: SEHNR and FQNEAQ (reference sequence). The length of the CDR3 is 16 residues. The CDR3 DNA reads TGCGCCAGCAGCAGGCGGGACAGGGGGGTGGACACTGAAGCTTTCTTT. Protein product: CASSRRDRGVDTEAFF.

A remark on this clonotype: The junction does not match germline at one end; this may be a read error. The rearrangement uses TRBV7-9 and TRBJ1-2; the D is unclear. Germline CDR1 and CDR2: SEHNR and FQNEAQ (reference sequence). This CDR3 spans 13 amino acids. CDR3 region: CATSVAGPRGYTF. The CDR3 DNA follows: TGTGCCACCAGCGTAGCGGGCCCAAGGGGCTACACCTTC. Combining the CDR3 with reference TRBV7-9 and TRBJ1-2 gives the whole variable domain DTGVSQNPRHKITKRGQNVTFRCDPISEHNRLYWYRQTLGQGPEFLTYFQNEAQLEKSRLLSDRFSAERPKGSFSTLEIQRTEQGDSAMYLCATSVAGPRGYTFGSGTRLTVV.

The rearrangement uses TRBV5-6 and TRBJ2-3, with D maybe TRBD2 (6 bases). Trimming pared 4 bases from V and 4 bases from J, leaving 22 bases between. The CDR3 loop spans 17 amino acids. Germline lookup yields CDR1 SGHDT and CDR2 YYEEEE. CDR3: CASSLKLVGEVADTQYF. CDR3 DNA sequence: TGTGCCAGCAGCCTCAAACTGGTAGGGGAGGTGGCAGATACGCAGTATTTT.

The sample holds many counts of this clonotype. The rearrangement links TRBV14 to TRBJ2-1, with D perhaps TRBD2 (5 bases). Germline CDR1 SGHDN, CDR2 FVKESK. The CDR3 has 14 residues. The ends were cut back, 1 base at V and 7 bases at J, with 11 bases in the middle. CDR3 DNA sequence: TGTGCCAGCAGCCAAGTTGGAAGGGAGAATGAGCAGTTCTTC. Protein product: CASSQVGRENEQFF.

The V and J genes are TRBV20-1 and TRBJ2-7; 8 nucleotides align to TRBD2. Trimming took 3 bases from V and 7 from J; bases not matched to a gene: 2. Germline V gives CDR1 DFQATT, CDR2 SNEGSKA (reference sequence). This CDR3 region has 11 residues. CDR3 sequence (DNA): TGCAGTGCTAGCGGGGGGGTTGAGCAGTACTTC. Its protein is CSASGGVEQYF.

This clonotype was seen a few times. The chain links TRBV7-8 to TRBJ2-7; possibly TRBD2 for D (6 bases). V was cut by 1 base and J by 1 base, with 11 bases left in between. CDR1 is SGHVS and CDR2 is FQNEAQ in the germline V gene. This CDR3 spans 15 amino acids. CDR3 nucleotides: TGTGCCAGCAGCTTAGGGAGGGACGGATCCTACGAGCAGTACTTC. This sequence encodes CASSLGRDGSYEQYF.

With regard to this clonotype: Likely a read error: the CDR3 ends without its conserved phenylalanine or tryptophan. Because the CDR3's place on the DNA is in doubt, the DNA is left out and the CDR3 is given as listed by TCRdb. V usage is TRBV7-8 and J usage is TRBJ2-7. The CDR3 region is 13 residues in length, termini included. Germline CDR1 and CDR2: SGHVS and FQNEAQ. This CDR3 is CASSQGQVADENL.

Worth noting for this clonotype: At one end, the junction sequence differs from germline, possibly due to a read error. The chain employs TRBV2 and TRBJ2-3; possible D gene TRBD2, 6 bases. CDR3 length equals 16 residues. Looked up from germline, CDR1 is SNHLY and CDR2 is FYNNEI. CDR3 nucleotides: TGTGCCAGCAGTGAGGGGCCAGCGGGCGGAGCAGAGACGCAGTATTTT. This codes for CASSEGPAGGAETQYF.

This clonotype appeared many times. The chain joins TRBV12-3 or TRBV12-4 to TRBJ1-6; a possible D gene is TRBD1 (5 bases). V dropped 2 bases and J dropped 12 bases, with 8 bases sitting between them. The CDR3 is made up of 12 amino acids. The CDR3 DNA is TGTGCCAGCAGTTTACAGGACAAACCCCTCCACTTT. This translates into CASSLQDKPLHF.

About this clonotype: The DNA is omitted, as the CDR3 cannot be located on it reliably, and the CDR3 follows TCRdb's listing. This chain connects TRBV20-1 to TRBJ2-1; the DNA was not compared with TRBD1, the D call given in the table. The CDR3 is 24 amino acids long, termini counted. Per the germline V gene, CDR1 is DFQATT and CDR2 is SNEGSKA (reference sequence). This CDR3 reads CSARVQGDYAMYLCASSPTGSRFF.

Regarding this clonotype: Since no conserved phenylalanine or tryptophan closes the CDR3, a read error is the likely cause. The limits of the CDR3 on the DNA are not certain, so only TCRdb's listed CDR3 is given. The J gene is TRBJ1-2, the V gene TRBV2; TRBD1 is the table's D call and was not checked against the DNA. Per germline, CDR1 SNHLY and CDR2 FYNNEI. With termini counted, the CDR3 has 13 amino acids. This CDR3 reads CASSLTTAPGHTL.

CDR3 nucleotide sequence: TGTGCCAGCAGCCACGGGACGGACAACATCGCGCACACTGGGGCCAACGTCCTGACTTTC. Amino acids: CASSHGTDNIAHTGANVLTF. This sequence joins TRBV7-8 and TRBJ2-6; possibly TRBD1 or TRBD2 for D (5 bases each). V lost 5 bases, J lost 2 bases, and 25 bases lay in between. This CDR3 spans 20 amino acids. Germline CDR1 is SGHVS and CDR2 is FQNEAQ.

Turning to this clonotype: One junction end does not reproduce the germline sequence, and a read error may be involved. V gene TRBV29-1 combines with J gene TRBJ2-3; the match to TRBD1 covers 7 bases. Germline V gene sequence: CDR1 SQVTM, CDR2 ANQGSEA. This CDR3 comprises 13 residues. As DNA, the CDR3 is TGCAGCGATGCGCAGGGGGACACAGATACGCAGTATTTC. This translates into CSDAQGDTDTQYF.

This clonotype showed up just a few times. The rearrangement uses TRBV12-3 or TRBV12-4 and TRBJ1-1, with D maybe TRBD1 (5 bases). The CDR3 consists of 14 residues. V gave up 8 bases and J gave up 1 base, with 14 bases separating them. The CDR3 region has the DNA TGTGCCAGCGTCCCCCGGGGGAAGAACACTGAAGCTTTCTTT. Translated: CASVPRGKNTEAFF.

This clonotype was seen a single time. The chain is built from TRBV20-1 and TRBJ1-2, with D tentatively TRBD1 (5 bases). Germline V lookup: CDR1 DFQATT, CDR2 SNEGSKA (reference sequence). The CDR3 is made up of 14 amino acids. V was shortened by 6 bases and J by 5 bases, with 19 bases between the two germline ends. Written as DNA, the CDR3 is TGCAGTGCCAGGGCGGGGGGTGGCATATATGGCTACACCTTC. This codes for CSARAGGGIYGYTF.

This clonotype turned up a few times. This chain links TRBV28 with TRBJ2-7, with 16 nucleotides matching TRBD2. Looked up from germline, CDR1 is MDHEN and CDR2 is SYDVKM. This CDR3 has 17 residues. V gave up 10 bases and J gave up 1 base; unmatched junction bases: 10. DNA of the CDR3: TGTGCCACCAGCAGGGGGGGACTAGCGGGAGGGTCCTACGAGCAGTACTTC. Residues: CATSRGGLAGGSYEQYF.

A remark on this clonotype: The DNA is omitted, as the CDR3 cannot be located on it reliably, and the CDR3 follows TCRdb's listing. This CDR3 is CASSVGTGNTGELSW. The rearrangement uses TRBV9 and TRBJ2-2; TRBD1, the D gene given by the table, was not confirmed from the DNA. 15 amino acids form the CDR3, both terminal residues included. Germline CDR1 reads SGDLS; CDR2 reads YYNGEE.

The J gene is TRBJ2-3, the V gene TRBV20-1; the D is unclear. Germline-derived CDR1 and CDR2 are DFQATT and SNEGSKA (reference sequence). Trimming removed 2 bases at V and 3 bases at J, with 3 bases between. The CDR3 runs to 11 residues. The CDR3 nucleotides are TGCAGTGCTAGATGGACAGATACGCAGTATTTT. As protein: CSARWTDTQYF.

The sample holds many counts of this clonotype. This chain uses TRBV30 with TRBJ1-6, with D possibly matching TRBD1 (6 bases). This CDR3 comprises 15 residues. In germline, CDR1 is GTSNPN, CDR2 SVGIG (reference sequence). V gave up 3 bases and J gave up 6 bases, with 15 bases separating them. The CDR3 here is CAWRAGVRINSPLHF. CDR3 nucleotide sequence: TGTGCCTGGAGGGCAGGGGTTCGCATTAATTCACCCCTCCACTTT.